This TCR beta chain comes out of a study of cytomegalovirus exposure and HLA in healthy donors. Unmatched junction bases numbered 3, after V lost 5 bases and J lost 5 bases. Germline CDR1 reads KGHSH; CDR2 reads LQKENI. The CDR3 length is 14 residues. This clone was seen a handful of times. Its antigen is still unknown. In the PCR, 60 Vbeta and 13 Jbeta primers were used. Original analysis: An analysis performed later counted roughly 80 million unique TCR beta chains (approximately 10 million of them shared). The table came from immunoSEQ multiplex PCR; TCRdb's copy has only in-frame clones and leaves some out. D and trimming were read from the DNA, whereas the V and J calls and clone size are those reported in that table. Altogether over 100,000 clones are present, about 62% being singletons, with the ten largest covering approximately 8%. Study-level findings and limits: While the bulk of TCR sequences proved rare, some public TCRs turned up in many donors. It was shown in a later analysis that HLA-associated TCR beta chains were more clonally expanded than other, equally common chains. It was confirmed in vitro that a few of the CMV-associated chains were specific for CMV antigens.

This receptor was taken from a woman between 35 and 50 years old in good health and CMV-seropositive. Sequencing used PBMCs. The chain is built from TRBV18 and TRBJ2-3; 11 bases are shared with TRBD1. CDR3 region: CASSGQGARDTQYF. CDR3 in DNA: TGTGCCAGCTCAGGACAGGGGGCGAGAGATACGCAGTATTTT.